The 11 T cell receptor beta chains below were found in one sample sequenced in a study of T cells expressing NK-cell markers. TCRdb reprocessed the 5' RACE reads and reports one entry per CDR3 protein, with no DNA. In total, the table holds roughly 120,000 distinct CDR3 sequences. Source material: blood T cells: a sorted CD56 or NKG2C T cell subset, CD4+ or CD8+ T cells, or bulk PBMC T cells (not recorded which). These receptor sequences come from a woman between 18 and 69 years old in good health.

The gene calls are TRBV5-6 and TRBJ2-7. In germline, CDR1 is SGHDT, CDR2 YYEEEE. The CDR3 contains 13 residues. The CDR3 here is CASSLDGPYEQYF.

This sequence joins TRBV7-8 and TRBJ2-1. This CDR3 contains 15 residues. Germline V gives CDR1 SGHVS, CDR2 FQNEAQ. CDR3 sequence: CASSLRKGPYNEQFF.

The chain recombines TRBV5-1 with TRBJ1-6. Per germline, CDR1 SGHRS and CDR2 YFSETQ. This CDR3 comprises 19 residues. The CDR3 loop is CASSSYGLDGPMNNSPLHF.

The chain is built from TRBV7-2 and TRBJ2-2. Germline lookup yields CDR1 SGHTA and CDR2 FQGNSA. This CDR3 is built from 12 residues. The CDR3 protein is CASSLDGGELFF.

This rearrangement joins TRBV6-5 to TRBJ2-7; no DNA is available, so the TRBD2 call from TCRdb remains unchecked. Germline CDR1 and CDR2: MNHEY and SVGAGI. This CDR3 spans 15 amino acids. The CDR3 loop is CASSYLLSGSDEQYF.

V and J are TRBV5-6 and TRBJ1-4. The CDR3 runs 17 residues. The germline CDR1 and CDR2 sequences are SGHDT and YYEEEE. CDR3 sequence reads: CASSLPGPLPTREKLFF.

The chain combines TRBV29-1 with TRBJ2-1. From germline, CDR1 is SQVTM and CDR2 ANQGSEA. The CDR3 extends over 14 amino acids. The chain's CDR3 is CSVELGRVYNEQFF.

CDR3 in amino acids: CSVEAGTAIYEQYF. This chain connects TRBV29-1 to TRBJ2-7; TCRdb gives TRBD1 as the D gene, but with no DNA this cannot be confirmed. The germline V gene has CDR1 SQVTM and CDR2 ANQGSEA. The CDR3 spans 14 residues.

The rearrangement uses TRBV4-1 and TRBJ1-2. The CDR3 is 18 amino acids. Germline CDR1 MGHRA, CDR2 YSYEKL. This CDR3 reads CASSQPEAGKDPNYGYTF.

The chain recombines TRBV5-4 with TRBJ2-3. Germline V gene lookup returns CDR1 SGHNT and CDR2 YYREEE (reference sequence). The CDR3 runs to 12 residues. The CDR3 reads CASSATPDTQYF.

The V call is TRBV25-1, the J call TRBJ2-5; TCRdb's D call of TRBD1 is untestable without DNA. This CDR3 spans 14 amino acids. Germline V CDR1 and CDR2: MGHDK, SYGVNS. The CDR3 reads CASTPGGLQETQYF.